This record covers a single T cell receptor (beta chain). The data were produced by immunoSEQ multiplex PCR, yet TCRdb's version contains in-frame clones alone and is incomplete. Counted here are roughly 170,000 clones, around 90% occurring once; the ten biggest clones make up 2%. The data were obtained in a study of control samples from healthy donors and cancer patients. Sequenced input: blood. The origin of this receptor is a woman between 35 and 50 years old in good health.

CDR3 loop: CAIRPGGANPTNEKLFF. In DNA, the CDR3 is TGTGCCATCCGGCCCGGGGGCGCGAATCCAACTAATGAAAAACTGTTTTTT. The chain links TRBV10-3 to TRBJ1-4; TRBD1 is a possible D gene (6 bases). Trimming took 8 bases from V and 0 from J, leaving 19 bases between them. Germline values: CDR1 ENHRY, CDR2 SYGVKD. The CDR3 runs to 17 residues.